The present TCR beta chain was sequenced within a study of metastatic and nonmetastatic thyroid tumors. In the authors' methods: Construction of a distant-metastasis classifier for papillary thyroid cancer relied on CDR3 differences across clinicopathological groups. TCRdb reanalyzed the PCR reads with MiXCR. Here the V and J calls rest on TCRdb's processing, not on the authors' analysis. The table lists around 13,000 clones, about a quarter of them singletons. V lost 8 bases to trimming and J lost 6 bases; unmatched junction nucleotides: 7. Germline V gene sequence: CDR1 MNHNS, CDR2 SASEGT. The CDR3 covers 14 residues. Patients were all untreated before their thyroid surgery.

The sample was blood. The rearrangement uses TRBV6-1 and TRBJ2-3, with 11 bases that match TRBD2. This TCR was sampled from a female donor with papillary thyroid cancer or a benign thyroid nodule (not recorded which). Some clones in this sample may be carry-over from other donors' samples. The CDR3, as DNA: TGTGCCAGCCGTGTAGCGGGAGGGGGTGATACGCAGTATTTT. Protein sequence: CASRVAGGGDTQYF.